A selection of T cell receptor beta chains follows, all from one sample in a study of PD-L1 blockade in urothelial cancer. Sequenced by immunoSEQ multiplex PCR; TCRdb stores in-frame clones only, minus some. The sample lists 30,000 to 35,000 clones, 80% to 90% occurring once. The source was PBMCs, collected around atezolizumab (anti-PD-L1) treatment. The receptor source for this set is a man between 60 and 75 years old with urothelial cancer. CDR3s include the opening cysteine and the closing phenylalanine or tryptophan. A D gene is named only where the DNA matches it firmly. Size tells how often a clone was seen (once, few, many) or the class of an expanded clone, and some rows leave it out.

>TRBV19|.|.|TRBJ1-2
CASTIGQGSYGYTF
TGTGCCAGTACCATCGGACAAGGATCCTATGGCTACACCTTC
>TRBV2|.|.|TRBJ1-3
CASSGAGNTIYF
TGTGCCAGCAGTGGAGCTGGAAACACCATATATTTT
>TRBV27|TRBD1|.|TRBJ1-5
CASSEGAKQPQHF
TGTGCCAGCAGTGAGGGGGCGAAACAGCCCCAGCATTTT
>TRBV6-5|TRBD2|.|TRBJ2-5
CASNRGEVGTQYF
TGTGCCAGCAACCGGGGGGAAGTAGGGACCCAGTACTTC
>TRBV2|.|.|TRBJ2-7
CASSEADGTKQYF
TGTGCCAGCAGTGAAGCCGACGGGACAAAGCAGTACTTC
>TRBV18|TRBD2|.|TRBJ2-4
CASSGRAGKNIQYF
TGTGCCAGCTCAGGGAGGGCTGGCAAAAACATTCAGTACTTC
>TRBV4-1|TRBD2|.|TRBJ2-7
CASSPAVGLAGTSYEQYF
TGCGCCAGCAGCCCCGCTGTTGGGCTAGCGGGAACATCCTACGAGCAGTACTTC
>TRBV19|TRBD1|.|TRBJ1-2
CASSVTGDPGHGYTF
TGTGCCAGTAGTGTGACAGGGGACCCTGGCCATGGCTACACCTTC
>TRBV5-8|TRBD1|once|TRBJ1-2
CASSPLWTGNYGYTF
TGTGCCAGCAGCCCGCTCTGGACAGGGAACTATGGCTACACCTTC
>TRBV6-1|.|.|TRBJ1-2
CASRGQNNYGYTF
TGTGCCAGCAGGGGACAAAATAACTATGGCTACACCTTC
>TRBV5-4|.|.|TRBJ2-7
CASRPVGGSYEQYF
TGTGCCAGCCGCCCGGTAGGGGGATCTTACGAGCAGTACTTC
>TRBV5-4|.|.|TRBJ1-2
CASSLPKTGPADGYTF
TGTGCCAGCAGCTTACCGAAGACAGGTCCCGCGGATGGCTACACCTTC